These 11 T cell receptor beta chains were all obtained from the same sample, sequenced in a study of blood T cell repertoires in COVID-19. Data came from immunoSEQ multiplex PCR; TCRdb stores just in-frame clones and leaves some out. The sample has roughly 250,000 clones, approximately 90% seen once. The sample was PBMCs or T cells enriched from blood (not recorded which). These receptors were obtained from a woman between 40 and 55 years old with acute COVID-19.

This rearrangement joins TRBV7-2 to TRBJ2-7; D is perhaps TRBD1 (6 bases). Germline V CDR1 and CDR2: SGHTA, FQGNSA. CDR3 length: 15 amino acids. The ends were cut back, 7 bases at V and 0 bases at J, with 16 bases in the middle. The CDR3 protein is CASTSKGVTSYEQYF. The DNA for the CDR3 is TGTGCCAGCACTAGTAAGGGGGTCACCTCCTACGAGCAGTACTTC. The full variable domain, with the rest looked up from reference TRBV7-2 and TRBJ2-7, is GAGVSQSPSNKVTEKGKDVELRCDPISGHTALYWYRQSLGQGLEFLIYFQGNSAPDKSGLPSDRFSAERTGGSVSTLTIQRTQQEDSAVYLCASTSKGVTSYEQYFGPGTRLTVT.

This clone was seen once. The V call is TRBV24-1, the J call TRBJ2-4, with D unresolved. The CDR3 totals 15 residues. Trimming cost V 2 bases and J 0 bases, with 7 bases left between them. Germline CDR1 reads KGHDR; CDR2 reads SFDVKD. The CDR3 nucleotides are TGTGCCACCAGTGATTCGTCAGTAGCCAAAAACATTCAGTACTTC. It specifies CATSDSSVAKNIQYF.

In this sample, this clone turned up once. The V gene is TRBV6-2 or TRBV6-3, the J gene TRBJ2-7, with D perhaps TRBD1 (5 bases). Germline V gene data show CDR1 as MNHEY and CDR2 as SVGEGT. The V and J ends lost 0 bases and 0 bases respectively, with 12 bases between them. CDR3 length equals 16 residues. This CDR3 is CASSYSVRTNSYEQYF. CDR3 nucleotide sequence: TGTGCCAGCAGTTACTCCGTTAGGACAAACTCCTACGAGCAGTACTTC.

The genes are TRBV7-6 and TRBJ2-1; possibly TRBD2 for D (5 bases). V shed 5 bases and J shed 4 bases, with 15 bases lying between them. Germline CDR1 is SGHVS and CDR2 is FNYEAQ. CDR3 length: 15 amino acids. The CDR3 DNA is TGTGCCAGCAGCCGCGGGCCCCCGATATACAATGAGCAGTTCTTC. This sequence encodes CASSRGPPIYNEQFF.

The chain joins TRBV19 to TRBJ2-1; D not certain. The CDR3 loop spans 13 amino acids. Germline CDR1 reads LNHDA; CDR2 reads SQIVND (reference sequence). V was pared by 5 bases and J by 6 bases, with 11 bases between. The CDR3 coding sequence is TGTGCCAGTAGTGTCTTAATCGGCAATGAGCAGTTCTTC. Translating gives CASSVLIGNEQFF. Based on the CDR3 plus reference TRBV19 and TRBJ2-1, the full variable domain is DGGITQSPKYLFRKEGQNVTLSCEQNLNHDAMYWYRQDPGQGLRLIYYSQIVNDFQKGDIAEGYSVSREKKESFPLTVTSAQKNPTAFYLCASSVLIGNEQFFGPGTRLTVL.

The chain combines TRBV11-2 with TRBJ2-7, with 7 bases that match TRBD2. CDR3 size: 15 residues. Germline-derived CDR1 and CDR2 are SGHAT and FQNNGV. V shed 0 bases, J shed 2 bases, and the junction held 4 bases outside the gene matches. The CDR3 here is CASSLELAVAYEQYF. The CDR3 DNA sequence: TGTGCCAGCAGCTTAGAGCTAGCGGTAGCCTACGAGCAGTACTTC.

The genes are TRBV30 and TRBJ1-5; D possibly corresponds to TRBD1 (5 bases). This CDR3 comprises 14 residues. Between the trimmed V and J ends, which lost 3 bases and 4 bases, there was a span of 13 bases. CDR1 is GTSNPN, CDR2 SVGIG, per germline (reference sequence). The CDR3 nucleotides read TGTGCCTGGAGCCGTCCCGACAGAAATCAGCCCCAGCATTTT. Translating gives CAWSRPDRNQPQHF.

This clone was detected a few times. The rearrangement uses TRBV6-2 or TRBV6-3 and TRBJ1-1, with D possibly being TRBD1 (5 bases). Trimming cost V 6 bases and J 2 bases, with 13 bases left between them. The germline V gene encodes CDR1 MNHEY and CDR2 SVGEGT. This CDR3 has 14 amino acids. CDR3 amino acids: CASSFNRINTEAFF. The CDR3 bases are TGTGCCAGCAGCTTTAACAGGATAAACACTGAAGCTTTCTTT.

The rearrangement links TRBV19 to TRBJ2-1; the D gene is possibly TRBD2 (7 bases). CDR3 length equals 14 residues. Germline loops: CDR1 LNHDA, CDR2 SQIVND (reference sequence). The V end lost 10 bases, the J end lost 8 bases, and 21 bases lay between the germline ends. In DNA form, the CDR3 reads TGTGCCACCAAAAGGGGGGGGGTTTGGGATGAGCAGTTCTTC. It encodes CATKRGGVWDEQFF.

V is TRBV2 and J is TRBJ1-2, with TRBD1 matching over 9 bases. Germline trimming cut 3 bases from V and 7 bases from J; bases unmatched to any gene: 9. The CDR3 sequence is 15 residues long. CDR1 SNHLY and CDR2 FYNNEI come from the germline V gene. In DNA, the CDR3 is TGTGCCAGCAGTGAGATCGGGACAGGGAGCCGTGGCTACACCTTC. As protein: CASSEIGTGSRGYTF.

The J gene is TRBJ2-5, the V gene TRBV29-1; perhaps TRBD2 as D (6 bases). The CDR3 contains 13 residues. CDR1 and CDR2 from the germline V gene are SQVTM and ANQGSEA. Between the trimmed V and J ends, which lost 4 bases and 5 bases, there was a span of 14 bases. The CDR3 is CSVGGRTKETQYF. Here the CDR3 DNA reads TGCAGCGTTGGGGGGAGGACTAAGGAGACCCAGTACTTC.